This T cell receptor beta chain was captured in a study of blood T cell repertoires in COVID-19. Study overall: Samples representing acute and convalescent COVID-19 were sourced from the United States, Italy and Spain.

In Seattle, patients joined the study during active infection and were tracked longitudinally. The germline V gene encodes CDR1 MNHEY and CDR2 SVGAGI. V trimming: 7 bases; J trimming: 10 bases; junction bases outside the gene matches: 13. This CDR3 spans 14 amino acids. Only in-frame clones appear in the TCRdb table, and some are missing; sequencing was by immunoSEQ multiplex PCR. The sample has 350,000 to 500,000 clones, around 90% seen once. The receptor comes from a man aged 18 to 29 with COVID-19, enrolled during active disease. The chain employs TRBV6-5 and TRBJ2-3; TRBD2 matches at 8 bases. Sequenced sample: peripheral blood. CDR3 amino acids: CASTKPGGGRSQYF. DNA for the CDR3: TGTGCCAGCACCAAGCCCGGGGGGGGCCGCTCGCAGTATTTT.